This T cell receptor beta chain stems from a study of CD8 T cells in Susac syndrome. About 0.45 to 1 ug RNA was reverse transcribed with random hexamers. Amplification of TCR beta CDR3 was carried out by immunoSEQ multiplex PCR, which covered 54 Vbeta and 13 Jbeta segments. Via MiXCR, TCRdb re-called the immunoSEQ multiplex PCR reads, giving one row per CDR3 protein. The sample contains some 160,000 distinct CDR3 sequences, about 90% of which appear only once. Sequencing of TCR beta was performed on blood CD8+ T cells and on blood CD4+ T cells. Controls matched for sex and age were healthy donors. TEMRA cells were FACS-enriched, and CD8+ and CD4+ T cells were isolated negatively. The V gene's germline CDR1 is MNHEY and CDR2 SVGAGI. The ends lost 7 bases at V and 6 bases at J; junction bases unmatched: 4. The CDR3 covers 13 residues.

The gene calls are TRBV6-5 and TRBJ2-7, with 12 bases fitting TRBD1. Sequences were obtained from CD4+ T cells from PBMCs. The receptor comes from a human donor in good health. The CDR3 DNA follows: TGTGCCAGCACTGGGACAGGGGGCCGCGAGCAGTACTTC. This encodes CASTGTGGREQYF.